The text below deals with one TCR beta chain. The target antigen is unknown. Germline CDR1 reads LNHDA; CDR2 reads SQIVND (reference sequence). The CDR3 is 15 residues long. The V end was cut by 6 bases, the J end by 2 bases, with 11 bases between. This sample stems from a study of blood T cells in healthy people across ages. Study outcomes and limitations: PBMC samples, being unsorted, prevented any conclusive comparison of naive and antigen-experienced cells. Across samples, TCR beta diversity tracked strongly with naive T cell percentage.

The use of a sample-barcoded 5' primer and a J-beta primer mix characterized a second PCR of roughly 6 to 11 cycles. TCRdb re-called the 5' RACE reads with MiXCR, one entry per CDR3 protein. This table has hundreds of thousands of distinct CDR3 sequences, approximately 30% appearing once. V and J are TRBV19 and TRBJ2-6; a weak D match, TRBD1 (6 bases). Sequencing used blood. This receptor was obtained from a woman of 80 years or more in good health. Here the CDR3 reads CASSLGQTGANVLTF. The CDR3, as DNA: TGTGCCAGTAGCTTGGGACAAACTGGGGCCAACGTCCTGACTTTC. The full variable domain, its missing parts supplied by reference TRBV19 and TRBJ2-6, is DGGITQSPKYLFRKEGQNVTLSCEQNLNHDAMYWYRQDPGQGLRLIYYSQIVNDFQKGDIAEGYSVSREKKESFPLTVTSAQKNPTAFYLCASSLGQTGANVLTFGAGSRLTVL.